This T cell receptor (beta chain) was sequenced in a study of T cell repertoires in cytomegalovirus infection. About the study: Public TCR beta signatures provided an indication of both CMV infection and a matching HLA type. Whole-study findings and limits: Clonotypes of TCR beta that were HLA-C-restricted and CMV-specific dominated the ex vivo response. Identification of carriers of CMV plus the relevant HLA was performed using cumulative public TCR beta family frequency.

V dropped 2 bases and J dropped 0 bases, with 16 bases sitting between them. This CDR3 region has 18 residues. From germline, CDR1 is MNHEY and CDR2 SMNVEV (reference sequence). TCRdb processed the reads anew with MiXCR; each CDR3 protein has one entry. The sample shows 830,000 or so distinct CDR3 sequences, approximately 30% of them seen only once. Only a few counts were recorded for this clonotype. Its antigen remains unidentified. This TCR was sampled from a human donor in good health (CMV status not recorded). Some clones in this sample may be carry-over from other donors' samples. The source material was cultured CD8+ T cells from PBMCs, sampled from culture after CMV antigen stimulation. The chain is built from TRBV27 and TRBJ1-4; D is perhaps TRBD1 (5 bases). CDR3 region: CASSLAGQRPSTNEKLFF. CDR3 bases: TGTGCCAGCAGTTTAGCAGGGCAGCGACCCTCAACTAATGAAAAACTGTTTTTT.